The 8 T cell receptor beta chains in this list originate from one sample, sequenced in a study of T cells in Graves' hyperthyroidism and ophthalmopathy. The TCR beta CDR3 regions underwent amplification using RNA transcripts as the source. Primed by the HTBI set, a first-round RT-PCR was run on the TCR CDR3. Using its own MiXCR run on the multiplex PCR reads, TCRdb lists one record per CDR3 protein. The table has 480,000 or so distinct CDR3 sequences, around 15% seen once. Sequenced material: blood. The receptors stem from a woman aged 18-29 years with Graves' hyperthyroidism.

This clonotype was seen ten or more times. This chain connects TRBV19 to TRBJ1-1; D perhaps matches TRBD1 (5 bases). The CDR3 sequence is 16 residues long. Trimming shortened V by 2 bases and J by 0 bases, and 13 bases separated the two germline ends. CDR1 LNHDA and CDR2 SQIVND come from the germline V gene (reference sequence). The CDR3 sequence is CASSIFLGRMNTEAFF. CDR3 nucleotides: TGTGCCAGTAGTATATTCTTGGGACGGATGAACACTGAAGCTTTCTTT.

In this sample, this clonotype turned up a few times. V is TRBV5-1 and J is TRBJ1-1, with TRBD1 identical over 7 bases. The CDR3 has 16 residues. J lost 1 base, V lost 4 bases, and 10 bases had no gene match. The V gene's germline CDR1 is SGHRS and CDR2 YFSETQ. In nucleotides, the CDR3 is TGCGCCAGCAGCCTAATACAGGGGTCCCCGAACACTGAAGCTTTCTTT. It translates to CASSLIQGSPNTEAFF.

The sample holds many counts of this clonotype. The chain employs TRBV11-2 and TRBJ2-1; 7 bases are shared with TRBD2. This CDR3 region has 15 residues. Trimming at V came to 5 bases and at J to 2 bases, leaving 6 bases not matched to a gene. Germline CDR1 SGHAT, CDR2 FQNNGV. The CDR3 coding sequence is TGTGCCAGCAGCCCCAGCGGGATACCCTACAATGAGCAGTTCTTC. Protein product: CASSPSGIPYNEQFF.

The chain combines TRBV19 with TRBJ1-1; D gene uncertain. The CDR3 runs 10 residues. Germline V gene lookup returns CDR1 LNHDA and CDR2 SQIVND (reference sequence). CDR3 DNA: TGTCGGTCCGGGGACACTGAAGCTTTCTTT. This encodes CRSGDTEAFF.

The J gene is TRBJ2-1, the V gene TRBV18; 11 bases are shared with TRBD1. CDR3 length equals 15 residues. Unmatched junction bases numbered 3, after V lost 2 bases and J lost 6 bases. Germline V gene sequence: CDR1 KGHSH, CDR2 LQKENI. In DNA form, the CDR3 reads TGTGCCAGCTCACCAAGGGACAGGGGGGTCAATGAGCAGTTCTTC. Amino acid sequence: CASSPRDRGVNEQFF.

This clonotype turned up a few times. The chain links TRBV4-1 to TRBJ2-7; 7 bases line up with TRBD2. Per the germline V gene, CDR1 is MGHRA and CDR2 is YSYEKL. V gave up 4 bases and J gave up 3 bases; unmatched junction bases: 3. This CDR3 is 13 amino acids long. The CDR3 DNA is TGCGCCAGCAGCCTCTCTAGCGGCTACGAGCAGTACTTC. Residues: CASSLSSGYEQYF.

This clonotype came up many times. Here the CDR3 reads CASSSGQGAANTEAFF. CDR3 nucleotides: TGTGCCAGCAGTTCAGGACAGGGGGCTGCGAACACTGAAGCTTTCTTT. The chain has TRBV27 and TRBJ1-1; 11 bases are a match to TRBD1. With V trimmed by 4 bases and J by 1 base, 5 bases remained unmatched. The CDR3 is 16 residues long. Germline V gene data show CDR1 as MNHEY and CDR2 as SMNVEV (reference sequence).

With respect to this clonotype: A much bigger clone sits one base away, suggesting this may be a read error. The V gene is TRBV5-1, the J gene TRBJ2-1; 11 nucleotides align to TRBD2. CDR1 SGHRS and CDR2 YFSETQ come from the germline V gene. The V and J ends lost 3 bases and 6 bases, in that order; junction bases with no gene match: 8. This CDR3 has 16 residues. The CDR3 loop is CASSSGTSGDINEQFF. In DNA, the CDR3 is TGCGCCAGCAGCTCTGGGACTAGCGGAGATATCAATGAGCAGTTCTTC.